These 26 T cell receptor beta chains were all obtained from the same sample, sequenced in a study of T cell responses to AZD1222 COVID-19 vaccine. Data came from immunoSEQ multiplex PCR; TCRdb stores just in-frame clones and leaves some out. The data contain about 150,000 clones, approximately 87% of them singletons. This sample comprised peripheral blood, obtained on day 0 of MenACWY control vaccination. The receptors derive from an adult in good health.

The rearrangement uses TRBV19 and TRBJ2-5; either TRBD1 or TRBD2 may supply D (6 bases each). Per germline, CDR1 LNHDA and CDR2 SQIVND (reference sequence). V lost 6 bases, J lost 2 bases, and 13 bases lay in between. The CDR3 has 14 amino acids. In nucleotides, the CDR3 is TGTGCCAGTAGAAAGAGGGGGGCACAAGAGACCCAGTACTTC. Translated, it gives CASRKRGAQETQYF.

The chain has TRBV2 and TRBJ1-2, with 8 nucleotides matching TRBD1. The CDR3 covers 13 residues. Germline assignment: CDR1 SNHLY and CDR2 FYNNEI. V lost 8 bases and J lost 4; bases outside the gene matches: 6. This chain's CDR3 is CASWTGSSYGYTF. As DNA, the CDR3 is TGTGCCAGCTGGACAGGGTCGAGCTATGGCTACACCTTC.

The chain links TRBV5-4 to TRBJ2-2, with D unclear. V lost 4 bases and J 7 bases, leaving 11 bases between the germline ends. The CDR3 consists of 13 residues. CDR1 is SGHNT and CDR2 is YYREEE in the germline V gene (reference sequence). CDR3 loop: CASSADFGGELFF. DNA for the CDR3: TGTGCCAGCAGCGCGGATTTCGGCGGGGAGCTGTTTTTT.

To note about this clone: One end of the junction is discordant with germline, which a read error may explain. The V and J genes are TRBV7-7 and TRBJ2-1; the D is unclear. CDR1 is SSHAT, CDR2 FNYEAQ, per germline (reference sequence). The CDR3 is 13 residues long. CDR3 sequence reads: CASSAGQYNEQFF. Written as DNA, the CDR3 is TGTGCTAGCAGCGCCGGCCAGTACAATGAGCAGTTCTTC.

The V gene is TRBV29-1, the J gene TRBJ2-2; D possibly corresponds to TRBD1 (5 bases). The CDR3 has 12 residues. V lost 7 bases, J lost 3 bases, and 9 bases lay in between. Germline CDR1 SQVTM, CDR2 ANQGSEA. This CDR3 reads CSEGLDTGELFF. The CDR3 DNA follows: TGCAGCGAGGGGTTGGACACCGGGGAGCTGTTTTTT.

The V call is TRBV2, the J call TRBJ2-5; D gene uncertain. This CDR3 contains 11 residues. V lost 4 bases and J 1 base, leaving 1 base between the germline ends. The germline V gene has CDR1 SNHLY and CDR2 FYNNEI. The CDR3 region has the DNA TGTGCCAGCAGTGGCCAAGAGACCCAGTACTTC. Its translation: CASSGQETQYF.

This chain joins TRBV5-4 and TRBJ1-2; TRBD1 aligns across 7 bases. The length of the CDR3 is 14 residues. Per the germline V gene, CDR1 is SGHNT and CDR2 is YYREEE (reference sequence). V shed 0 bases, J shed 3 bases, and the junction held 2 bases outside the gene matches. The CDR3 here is CASSLEGGDYGYTF. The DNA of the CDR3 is TGTGCCAGCAGCTTGGAAGGGGGCGACTATGGCTACACCTTC.

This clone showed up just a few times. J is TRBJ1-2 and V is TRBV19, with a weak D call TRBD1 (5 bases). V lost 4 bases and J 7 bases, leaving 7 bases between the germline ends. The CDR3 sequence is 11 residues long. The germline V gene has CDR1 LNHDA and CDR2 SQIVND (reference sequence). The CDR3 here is CASSTRGGYTF. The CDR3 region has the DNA TGTGCCAGTAGTACAAGGGGTGGCTACACCTTC.

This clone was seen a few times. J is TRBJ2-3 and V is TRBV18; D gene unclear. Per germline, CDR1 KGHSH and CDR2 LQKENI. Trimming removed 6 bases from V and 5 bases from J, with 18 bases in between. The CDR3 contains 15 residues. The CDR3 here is CASSTRGYNKDTQYF. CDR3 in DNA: TGTGCCAGCTCTACCCGCGGTTACAACAAAGATACGCAGTATTTT.

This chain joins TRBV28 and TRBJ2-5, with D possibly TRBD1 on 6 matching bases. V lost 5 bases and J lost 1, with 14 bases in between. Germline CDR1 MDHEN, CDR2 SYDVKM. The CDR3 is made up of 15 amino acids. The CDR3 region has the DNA TGTGCCAGCAGTGACATCACAGGGCCCCAAGAGACCCAGTACTTC. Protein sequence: CASSDITGPQETQYF.

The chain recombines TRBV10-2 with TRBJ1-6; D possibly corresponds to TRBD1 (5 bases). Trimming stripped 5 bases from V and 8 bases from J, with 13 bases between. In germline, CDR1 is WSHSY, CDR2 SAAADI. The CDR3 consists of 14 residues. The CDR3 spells CASSLSRGDSPLHF. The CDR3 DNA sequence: TGCGCCAGCAGTTTGTCCAGAGGGGATTCACCCCTCCACTTT.

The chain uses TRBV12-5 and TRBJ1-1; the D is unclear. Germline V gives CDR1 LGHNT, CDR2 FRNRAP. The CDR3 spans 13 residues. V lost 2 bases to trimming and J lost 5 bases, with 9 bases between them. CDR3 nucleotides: TGTGCTAGTGGTTTGCGGTTGGGGACTGAAGCTTTCTTT. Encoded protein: CASGLRLGTEAFF.

CDR3 DNA sequence: TGTGCCAGTAGTACCCCAACGAACACTGAAGCTTTCTTT. Its protein product is CASSTPTNTEAFF. The chain uses TRBV19 and TRBJ1-1; D remains unclear. Germline-derived CDR1 and CDR2 are LNHDA and SQIVND (reference sequence). Trimming left V 4 bases short and J 1 base short, with 7 bases between. This CDR3 region has 13 residues. The full variable domain, with the rest looked up from reference TRBV19 and TRBJ1-1, is DGGITQSPKYLFRKEGQNVTLSCEQNLNHDAMYWYRQDPGQGLRLIYYSQIVNDFQKGDIAEGYSVSREKKESFPLTVTSAQKNPTAFYLCASSTPTNTEAFFGQGTRLTVV.

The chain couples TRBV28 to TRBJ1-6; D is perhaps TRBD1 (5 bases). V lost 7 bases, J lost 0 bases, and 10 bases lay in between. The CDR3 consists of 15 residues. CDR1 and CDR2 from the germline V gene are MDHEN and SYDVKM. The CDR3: CASNGGGSYNSPLHF. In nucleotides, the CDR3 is TGTGCCAGCAATGGGGGGGGCTCCTATAATTCACCCCTCCACTTT.

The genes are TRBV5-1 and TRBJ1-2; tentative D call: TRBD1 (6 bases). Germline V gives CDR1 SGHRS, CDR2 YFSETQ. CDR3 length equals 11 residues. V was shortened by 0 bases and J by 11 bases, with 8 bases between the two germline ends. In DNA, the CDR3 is TGCGCCAGCAGCTTGGGGCAGGGGTACACCTTC. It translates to CASSLGQGYTF.

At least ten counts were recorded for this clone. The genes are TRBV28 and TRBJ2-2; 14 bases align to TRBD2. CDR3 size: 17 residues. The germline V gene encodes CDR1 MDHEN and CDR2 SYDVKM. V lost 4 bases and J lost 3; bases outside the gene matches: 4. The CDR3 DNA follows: TGTGCCAGCAGTTCGGGACTAGCGGGGGTCTACACCGGGGAGCTGTTTTTT. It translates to CASSSGLAGVYTGELFF.

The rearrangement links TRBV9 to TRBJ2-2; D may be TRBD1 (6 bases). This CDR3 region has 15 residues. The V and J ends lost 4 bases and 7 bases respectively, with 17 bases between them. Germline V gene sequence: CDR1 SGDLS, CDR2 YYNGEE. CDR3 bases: TGTGCCAGCAGCCCCCGTCAGGGGCGTGTCGGGGAGCTGTTTTTT. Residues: CASSPRQGRVGELFF. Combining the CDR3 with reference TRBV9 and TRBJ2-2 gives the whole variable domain DSGVTQTPKHLITATGQRVTLRCSPRSGDLSVYWYQQSLDQGLQFLIQYYNGEERAKGNILERFSAQQFPDLHSELNLSSLELGDSALYFCASSPRQGRVGELFFGEGSRLTVL.

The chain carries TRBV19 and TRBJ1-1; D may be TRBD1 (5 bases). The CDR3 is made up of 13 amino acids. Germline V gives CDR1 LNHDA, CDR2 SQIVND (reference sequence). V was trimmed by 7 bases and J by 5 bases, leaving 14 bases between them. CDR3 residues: CASTRIGHTEAFF. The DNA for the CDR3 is TGTGCCAGTACTAGGATCGGACATACTGAAGCTTTCTTT. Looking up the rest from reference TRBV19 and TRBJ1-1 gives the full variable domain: DGGITQSPKYLFRKEGQNVTLSCEQNLNHDAMYWYRQDPGQGLRLIYYSQIVNDFQKGDIAEGYSVSREKKESFPLTVTSAQKNPTAFYLCASTRIGHTEAFFGQGTRLTVV.

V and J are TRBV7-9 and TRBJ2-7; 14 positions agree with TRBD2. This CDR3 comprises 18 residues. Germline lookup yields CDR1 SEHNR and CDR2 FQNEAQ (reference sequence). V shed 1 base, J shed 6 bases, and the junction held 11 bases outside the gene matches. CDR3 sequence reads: CASSLVVGTSGSSGEQYF. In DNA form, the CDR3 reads TGTGCCAGCAGCTTAGTAGTCGGGACTAGCGGGAGTTCAGGCGAGCAGTACTTC.

Here the CDR3 reads CASSLEGRFGGYTF. DNA of the CDR3: TGTGCCAGCAGTCTCGAGGGACGGTTCGGGGGCTACACCTTC. The chain carries TRBV27 and TRBJ1-2, with D possibly being TRBD1 (5 bases). Between the trimmed V and J ends, which lost 5 bases and 8 bases, there was a span of 18 bases. This CDR3 contains 14 residues. The germline V gene has CDR1 MNHEY and CDR2 SMNVEV (reference sequence).

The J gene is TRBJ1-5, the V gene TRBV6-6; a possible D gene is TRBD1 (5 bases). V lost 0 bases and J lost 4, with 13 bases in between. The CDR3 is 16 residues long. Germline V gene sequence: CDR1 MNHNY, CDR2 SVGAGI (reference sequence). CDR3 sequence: CASSYSGSKGNQPQHF. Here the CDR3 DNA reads TGTGCCAGCAGTTACTCGGGTTCTAAGGGGAATCAGCCCCAGCATTTT.

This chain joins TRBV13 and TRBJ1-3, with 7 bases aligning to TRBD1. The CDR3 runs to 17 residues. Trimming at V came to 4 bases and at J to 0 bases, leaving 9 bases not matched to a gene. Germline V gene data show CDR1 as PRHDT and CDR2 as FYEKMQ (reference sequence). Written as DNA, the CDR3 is TGTGCCAGCAGCTATATCAGGGGGACACTCTCTGGAAACACCATATATTTT. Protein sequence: CASSYIRGTLSGNTIYF.

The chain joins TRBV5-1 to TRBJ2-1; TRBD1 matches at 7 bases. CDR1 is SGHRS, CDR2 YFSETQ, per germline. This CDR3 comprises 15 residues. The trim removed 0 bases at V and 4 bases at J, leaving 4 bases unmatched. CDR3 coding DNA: TGCGCCAGCAGCTTGGACGGACAGGAATACAATGAGCAGTTCTTC. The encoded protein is CASSLDGQEYNEQFF.

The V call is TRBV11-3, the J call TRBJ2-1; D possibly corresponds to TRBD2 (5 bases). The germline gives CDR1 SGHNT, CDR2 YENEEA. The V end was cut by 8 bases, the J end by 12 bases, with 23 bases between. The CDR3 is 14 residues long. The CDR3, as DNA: TGTGCCAGCGGGGTGGGAGCGGCTACTCCGGGGCAGTTCTTC. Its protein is CASGVGAATPGQFF. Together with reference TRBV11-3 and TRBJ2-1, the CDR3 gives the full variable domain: EAGVVQSPRYKIIEKKQPVAFWCNPISGHNTLYWYLQNLGQGPELLIRYENEEAVDDSQLPKDRFSAERLKGVDSTLKIQPAELGDSAVYLCASGVGAATPGQFFGPGTRLTVL.

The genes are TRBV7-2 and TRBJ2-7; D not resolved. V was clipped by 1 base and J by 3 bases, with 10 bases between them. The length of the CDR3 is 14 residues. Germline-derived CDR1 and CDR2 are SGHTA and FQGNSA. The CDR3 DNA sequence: TGTGCCAGCAGCTTAGAGGCTGGGGACTACGAGCAGTACTTC. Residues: CASSLEAGDYEQYF.

The CDR3 loop is CASSLPRGSGGEQFF. CDR3 sequence (DNA): TGTGCCAGCAGCCTACCTCGGGGTAGCGGGGGGGAGCAGTTCTTC. The chain uses TRBV13 and TRBJ2-1, with 10 bases identical to TRBD2. V shed 5 bases and J 10 bases; nucleotides not matched to a gene: 11. The CDR3 is 15 residues long. Germline V gives CDR1 PRHDT, CDR2 FYEKMQ (reference sequence).